The 14 T cell receptor beta chains reported below all come from one sample, sequenced in a study of B cell selection in AIRE deficiency. CD4+CD127+ cells were sorted as the conventional CD4 T cells. Profiled with immunoSEQ multiplex PCR; TCRdb holds only in-frame clones, not every one. The profile shows fewer than 30,000 clones, roughly 97% of them singletons. The sequencing sample was made of CD4+CD127+ conventional T cells sorted from PBMCs. The source of these receptors is a human donor in good health.

The chain has TRBV7-9 and TRBJ2-2, with D maybe TRBD1 (6 bases). Per germline, CDR1 SEHNR and CDR2 FQNEAQ (reference sequence). Trimming took 4 bases from V and 3 from J, leaving 9 bases between them. The CDR3 totals 14 residues. The CDR3 loop is CASSSRTDTGELFF. As DNA, the CDR3 is TGTGCCAGCAGCTCCCGGACAGACACCGGGGAGCTGTTTTTT.

Comments on this clone: Germline is not matched at one junction end, which may reflect a read error. The rearrangement joins TRBV11-2 to TRBJ2-7, with 11 bases lining up with TRBD2. There are 12 residues in the CDR3. Germline V lookup: CDR1 SGHAT, CDR2 FQNNGV. DNA for the CDR3: TGTGCCAGCAGCTTAGATCAGACTAGCGGGAAGTTC. Protein product: CASSLDQTSGKF.

The chain links TRBV29-1 to TRBJ1-1; D is unclear. CDR1 and CDR2 (germline): SQVTM, ANQGSEA. Trimming cost V 5 bases and J 1 base, with 11 bases left between them. The CDR3 covers 13 residues. CDR3 loop: CSVWGSGNTEAFF. The CDR3 DNA follows: TGCAGCGTTTGGGGATCAGGGAACACTGAAGCTTTCTTT. The complete variable domain, with remaining parts taken from reference TRBV29-1 and TRBJ1-1, reads SAVISQKPSRDICQRGTSLTIQCQVDSQVTMMFWYRQQPGQSLTLIATANQGSEATYESGFVIDKFPISRPNLTFSTLTVSNMSPEDSSIYLCSVWGSGNTEAFFGQGTRLTVV.

This chain joins TRBV5-1 and TRBJ1-2; the D gene is possibly TRBD1 (5 bases). CDR1 is SGHRS, CDR2 YFSETQ, per germline. The V and J ends lost 0 bases and 6 bases respectively, with 12 bases between them. The CDR3 contains 14 residues. The CDR3 spells CASSLATGPNGYTF. The CDR3 nucleotides are TGCGCCAGCAGCTTGGCCACAGGCCCAAATGGCTACACCTTC. The full variable domain, completed using reference TRBV5-1 and TRBJ1-2, is KAGVTQTPRYLIKTRGQQVTLSCSPISGHRSVSWYQQTPGQGLQFLFEYFSETQRNKGNFPGRFSGRQFSNSRSEMNVSTLELGDSALYLCASSLATGPNGYTFGSGTRLTVV.

The chain combines TRBV7-9 with TRBJ1-2; 10 bases fit TRBD1. In germline, CDR1 is SEHNR, CDR2 FQNEAQ (reference sequence). This CDR3 has 15 residues. The V and J ends lost 4 bases and 3 bases, in that order; junction bases with no gene match: 5. CDR3 sequence reads: CASSSRTGGDYGYTF. The CDR3 DNA reads TGTGCCAGCAGCTCACGGACAGGGGGGGACTATGGCTACACCTTC.

This chain uses TRBV28 with TRBJ1-2; TRBD1 matches at 8 bases. The CDR3 extends over 17 amino acids. The junction had 16 bases not matched to a gene; V was cut back by 3 bases and J by 7 bases. Per germline, CDR1 MDHEN and CDR2 SYDVKM. The CDR3 reads CASSLASRGRGLTGYTF. The DNA of the CDR3 is TGTGCCAGCAGTTTGGCCAGCCGAGGCAGGGGGCTGACTGGCTACACCTTC.

The chain employs TRBV4-1 and TRBJ1-4; no clear D. Trimming left V 3 bases short and J 0 bases short, with 8 bases between. The CDR3 extends over 15 amino acids. Germline CDR1 is MGHRA and CDR2 is YSYEKL. This CDR3 reads CASSQAGATNEKLFF. CDR3 DNA: TGCGCCAGCAGCCAGGCCGGGGCAACTAATGAAAAACTGTTTTTT.

The CDR3: CASSATTGLETQYF. The CDR3 DNA is TGTGCCAGCAGCGCGACGACAGGCCTCGAAACGCAGTATTTT. V is TRBV9 and J is TRBJ2-3; D is possibly TRBD1 (6 bases). This CDR3 spans 14 amino acids. The germline gives CDR1 SGDLS, CDR2 YYNGEE. V was clipped by 3 bases and J by 9 bases, with 17 bases between them.

The V call is TRBV11-2, the J call TRBJ1-1; a weak D match, TRBD1 (5 bases). The CDR3 spans 14 residues. V was cut by 1 base and J by 0 bases, with 6 bases left in between. Germline loops: CDR1 SGHAT, CDR2 FQNNGV. For the CDR3, the DNA is TGTGCCAGCAGCTTAGGGGGGGTGAACACTGAAGCTTTCTTT. Encoded protein: CASSLGGVNTEAFF.

This chain joins TRBV10-1 and TRBJ2-1; perhaps TRBD2 as D (6 bases). Per germline, CDR1 WNHNN and CDR2 SYGVQD (reference sequence). V was cut by 2 bases and J by 3 bases, with 14 bases left in between. The CDR3 loop spans 16 amino acids. DNA of the CDR3: TGCGCCAGCAGTGAGACCGGAGGGGTCGGCTACAATGAGCAGTTCTTC. Amino acids: CASSETGGVGYNEQFF.

This clone is a singleton in its sample. The chain links TRBV9 to TRBJ2-3, with D possibly being TRBD1 or TRBD2 (7 bases each). With 0 bases removed from V and 3 bases from J, the gap between germline ends came to 14 bases. The CDR3 runs to 16 residues. Germline CDR1 and CDR2: SGDLS and YYNGEE. Here the CDR3 reads CASSVAAGGGTDTQYF. CDR3 nucleotides: TGTGCCAGCAGCGTAGCGGCAGGGGGAGGGACAGATACGCAGTATTTT.

The rearrangement links TRBV4-2 to TRBJ2-1; weak D call: TRBD2 (6 bases). Trimming removed 5 bases from V and 6 bases from J, with 14 bases in between. The CDR3 runs 14 residues. CDR1 is LGHNA, CDR2 YNFKEQ, per germline. The CDR3 region has the DNA TGTGCCAGCAGCGCCCGGACTACCGGCAATGAGCAGTTCTTC. It translates to CASSARTTGNEQFF.

The chain carries TRBV27 and TRBJ2-7; 8 nucleotides align to TRBD1. In germline, CDR1 is MNHEY, CDR2 SMNVEV (reference sequence). The J segment lost 0 bases and the V segment lost 8 bases, leaving 6 bases of the junction unmatched. The CDR3 sequence is 14 residues long. CDR3 DNA sequence: TGTGCCAGCGGCCGGGACAGGAGCTCCTACGAGCAGTACTTC. Protein product: CASGRDRSSYEQYF.

The chain uses TRBV30 and TRBJ2-7; TRBD1 matches at 9 bases. The J segment lost 6 bases and the V segment lost 2 bases, leaving 5 bases of the junction unmatched. The germline V gene encodes CDR1 GTSNPN and CDR2 SVGIG (reference sequence). The CDR3 is made up of 13 amino acids. This chain's CDR3 is CAWSIDRGGEQYF. CDR3 nucleotide sequence: TGTGCCTGGAGTATAGACAGGGGGGGCGAGCAGTACTTC.